Shown below are 27 T cell receptor beta chains from a single sample sequenced in a study of blood T cell repertoires in COVID-19 (dated by TCRdb to 2018 to 2021). Library preparation employed the immunoSEQ multiplex PCR assay. Held by TCRdb, this immuneACCESS table contains in-frame sequences only and omits some clones. Under half of the omission traces to an unresolved V gene where checked; the cause of the rest is unknown. The sample table holds approximately 300,000 clones, of which nearly 90% were seen once. The ten top clones hold less than 2% of the sample. The sample comprised peripheral blood. These receptors all stem from a woman aged 25 to 39 with COVID-19, enrolled during active disease.

V gene TRBV7-9 combines with J gene TRBJ1-2; TRBD1 is a possible D gene (6 bases). The CDR3 totals 12 residues. CDR1 SEHNR and CDR2 FQNEAQ come from the germline V gene (reference sequence). Trimming removed 11 bases from V and 7 bases from J, with 17 bases in between. Here the CDR3 reads CAGRQMTGGYTF. CDR3 sequence (DNA): TGTGCCGGACGACAAATGACAGGTGGCTACACCTTC.

The genes are TRBV13 and TRBJ1-3; 8 nucleotides line up with TRBD1. Germline assignment: CDR1 PRHDT and CDR2 FYEKMQ (reference sequence). The CDR3 sequence is 15 residues long. After removal of 7 bases from V and 4 bases from J, the junction contained 9 bases not matched to a gene. CDR3 nucleotide sequence: TGTGCCAGCACCCTGAGACAGGGGATCGGAAACACCATATATTTT. Amino acid sequence: CASTLRQGIGNTIYF.

The rearrangement uses TRBV27 and TRBJ2-7, with a possible D match to TRBD2 (5 bases). Germline assignment: CDR1 MNHEY and CDR2 SMNVEV (reference sequence). V was clipped by 6 bases and J by 2 bases, with 14 bases between them. The CDR3 loop spans 14 amino acids. As DNA, the CDR3 is TGTGCCAGCAGGGGAGACATATCACCCTACGAGCAGTACTTC. Protein sequence: CASRGDISPYEQYF.

This chain connects TRBV11-3 to TRBJ2-3; TRBD2 might be the D (6 bases). V lost 5 bases and J 0 bases, leaving 12 bases between the germline ends. CDR1 and CDR2 (germline): SGHNT, YENEEA. The CDR3 has 15 amino acids. The CDR3 loop reads CASSAGTSSTDTQYF. The CDR3 DNA reads as TGTGCCAGCAGCGCCGGGACTTCTAGCACAGATACGCAGTATTTT.

The chain joins TRBV7-3 to TRBJ2-1, with 9 positions matching TRBD2. CDR1 is SGHTA and CDR2 is FQGTGA in the germline V gene. This CDR3 has 14 residues. The junction had 0 bases not matched to a gene; V was cut back by 3 bases and J by 3 bases. The CDR3, as DNA: TGTGCCAGCAGCTTTAGCGGGGGCTACAATGAGCAGTTCTTC. Translation gives CASSFSGGYNEQFF.

The chain is built from TRBV5-5 and TRBJ1-2, with TRBD1 as a possible D gene (6 bases). V was clipped by 4 bases and J by 3 bases, with 19 bases between them. Germline loops: CDR1 SGHKS, CDR2 YYEKEE (reference sequence). CDR3 length equals 16 residues. The CDR3 region is CASSDSWGGGYYGYTF. In nucleotides, the CDR3 is TGTGCCAGCAGCGACTCATGGGGGGGCGGTTACTATGGCTACACCTTC.

A few counts support this clone. The genes are TRBV6-6 and TRBJ2-3; 16 nucleotides agree with TRBD2. The ends lost 5 bases at V and 1 base at J; junction bases unmatched: 9. The germline gives CDR1 MNHNY, CDR2 SVGAGI (reference sequence). This CDR3 comprises 19 residues. The CDR3 here is CASSRPPGLAGGRTDTQYF. DNA for the CDR3: TGTGCCAGCAGTCGACCCCCGGGACTAGCGGGGGGGCGCACAGATACGCAGTATTTT.

This clone was picked up one time. The J gene is TRBJ1-4, the V gene TRBV27; 7 bases are shared with TRBD1. Per germline, CDR1 MNHEY and CDR2 SMNVEV (reference sequence). The ends lost 6 bases at V and 7 bases at J; junction bases unmatched: 14. This CDR3 has 16 residues. The CDR3 spells CASSLEGGTVREKLFF. The CDR3 DNA follows: TGTGCCAGCAGCCTAGAAGGCGGGACAGTGCGTGAAAAACTGTTTTTT.

In this sample, this clone turned up a few times. V and J are TRBV5-5 and TRBJ1-3; TRBD1 might be the D (6 bases). Trimming took 3 bases from V and 0 from J, leaving 10 bases between them. The CDR3 runs 15 residues. Per the germline V gene, CDR1 is SGHKS and CDR2 is YYEKEE (reference sequence). This CDR3 is CASSSDSLSGNTIYF. The CDR3 DNA reads as TGTGCCAGCAGCTCGGACAGTCTCTCTGGAAACACCATATATTTT.

The V gene is TRBV5-1, the J gene TRBJ2-5; the match to TRBD2 covers 8 bases. This CDR3 contains 15 residues. The germline V gene encodes CDR1 SGHRS and CDR2 YFSETQ. The V gene end was trimmed by 3 bases and the J gene end by 2 bases; junction bases not matched to a gene: 6. CDR3 in DNA: TGCGCCAGCAGCTCCGCGTCGGGAGGGCAAGAGACCCAGTACTTC. Amino acids: CASSSASGGQETQYF.

The V call is TRBV14, the J call TRBJ1-6; D perhaps matches TRBD1 (5 bases). Germline assignment: CDR1 SGHDN and CDR2 FVKESK. V was cut by 3 bases and J by 7 bases, with 7 bases left in between. The CDR3 covers 13 residues. Written as DNA, the CDR3 is TGTGCCAGCAGCCAGGGGCCGAATTCACCCCTCCACTTT. It translates to CASSQGPNSPLHF.

The chain carries TRBV13 and TRBJ1-6; weak D call: TRBD1 (5 bases). The V end lost 4 bases, the J end lost 7 bases, and 14 bases lay between the germline ends. Germline CDR1 is PRHDT and CDR2 is FYEKMQ (reference sequence). There are 15 residues in the CDR3. In DNA, the CDR3 is TGTGCCAGCAGCTCCTTGACAGAGCCAAATTCACCCCTCCACTTT. Protein product: CASSSLTEPNSPLHF. The full variable domain, with the rest looked up from reference TRBV13 and TRBJ1-6, is AAGVIQSPRHLIKEKRETATLKCYPIPRHDTVYWYQQGPGQDPQFLISFYEKMQSDKGSIPDRFSAQQFSDYHSELNMSSLELGDSALYFCASSSLTEPNSPLHFGNGTRLTVT.

The rearrangement joins TRBV29-1 to TRBJ2-2; 12 positions match TRBD1. After removal of 4 bases from V and 1 base from J, the junction contained 4 bases not matched to a gene. Germline CDR1 is SQVTM and CDR2 is ANQGSEA. CDR3 size: 16 residues. In DNA, the CDR3 is TGCAGCGTTGGGGACAGGGGGCCGAAGAACACCGGGGAGCTGTTTTTT. It encodes CSVGDRGPKNTGELFF.

V usage is TRBV11-3 and J usage is TRBJ2-5, with 7 positions matching TRBD2. Germline trimming cut 5 bases from V and 4 bases from J; bases unmatched to any gene: 4. From germline, CDR1 is SGHNT and CDR2 YENEEA. The CDR3 totals 13 residues. As DNA, the CDR3 is TGTGCCAGCAGCCGAAGCGGGGTAGAGACCCAGTACTTC. This sequence encodes CASSRSGVETQYF. Combining the CDR3 with reference TRBV11-3 and TRBJ2-5 gives the whole variable domain EAGVVQSPRYKIIEKKQPVAFWCNPISGHNTLYWYLQNLGQGPELLIRYENEEAVDDSQLPKDRFSAERLKGVDSTLKIQPAELGDSAVYLCASSRSGVETQYFGPGTRLLVL.

The rearrangement joins TRBV3-1 (or the pseudogene TRBV3-2) to TRBJ2-5, with a possible D match to TRBD1 (6 bases). The CDR3 is 16 residues long. Germline CDR1 LGHDT, CDR2 YNNKEL (reference sequence). V lost 7 bases, J lost 0 bases, and 18 bases lay in between. The CDR3 protein is CASTQGPGVHQETQYF. DNA of the CDR3: TGTGCCAGCACCCAGGGCCCAGGGGTACACCAAGAGACCCAGTACTTC.

The rearrangement links TRBV19 to TRBJ1-1; 10 nucleotides line up with TRBD1. J lost 7 bases, V lost 6 bases, and 11 bases had no gene match. CDR3 length: 15 residues. CDR1 is LNHDA, CDR2 SQIVND, per germline (reference sequence). CDR3 residues: CASSIRGDRGDEAFF. The DNA of the CDR3 is TGTGCCAGTAGCATAAGGGGGGACAGGGGCGATGAAGCTTTCTTT. The whole variable domain, remainder taken from reference TRBV19 and TRBJ1-1, is DGGITQSPKYLFRKEGQNVTLSCEQNLNHDAMYWYRQDPGQGLRLIYYSQIVNDFQKGDIAEGYSVSREKKESFPLTVTSAQKNPTAFYLCASSIRGDRGDEAFFGQGTRLTVV.

This chain links TRBV7-3 with TRBJ2-7; TRBD2 matches 12 bases. The CDR3 is 17 amino acids. Per germline, CDR1 SGHTA and CDR2 FQGTGA. V lost 7 bases to trimming and J lost 4 bases; unmatched junction nucleotides: 14. CDR3 coding DNA: TGTGCCAGCATCAACGAAAATGGGACTAGCGGGTGGTACGAGCAGTACTTC. This gives the protein CASINENGTSGWYEQYF.

This chain connects TRBV5-5 to TRBJ2-7; 9 bases are shared with TRBD2. V gave up 4 bases and J gave up 3 bases; unmatched junction bases: 8. Germline-derived CDR1 and CDR2 are SGHKS and YYEKEE (reference sequence). The CDR3 runs to 15 residues. This CDR3 is CASSPRLAVDYEQYF. For the CDR3, the DNA is TGTGCCAGCAGCCCGAGACTAGCGGTCGACTACGAGCAGTACTTC.

With regard to this clone: The junction does not match germline at one end; this may be a read error. The CDR3, as DNA: TGCGCCAGCAGCCAAGGCGCCGACAGGGATCCATGCTTC. This codes for CASSQGADRDPCF. This rearrangement joins TRBV4-1 to TRBJ2-7, with TRBD1 matching 7 bases. CDR3 length equals 13 residues. Germline V lookup: CDR1 MGHRA, CDR2 YSYEKL.

The V call is TRBV18, the J call TRBJ2-6; tentative D call: TRBD1 (6 bases). V lost 5 bases, J lost 0 bases, and 17 bases lay in between. The germline V gene encodes CDR1 KGHSH and CDR2 LQKENI. This CDR3 has 18 residues. CDR3 DNA: TGTGCCAGCTCATCTGCAGCAGGGGCTACCTCTGGGGCCAACGTCCTGACTTTC. Translation: CASSSAAGATSGANVLTF.

V is TRBV19 and J is TRBJ2-1; D perhaps matches TRBD2 (6 bases). Germline V CDR1 and CDR2: LNHDA, SQIVND (reference sequence). Trimming shortened V by 4 bases and J by 15 bases, and 19 bases separated the two germline ends. The CDR3 sequence is 13 residues long. CDR3 sequence: CASSKVIGTPPFF. The CDR3 DNA sequence: TGTGCCAGTAGTAAGGTCATCGGGACTCCCCCGTTCTTC.

The genes are TRBV28 and TRBJ2-3; 9 bases map to TRBD2. The J segment lost 6 bases and the V segment lost 3 bases, leaving 7 bases of the junction unmatched. CDR3 size: 15 residues. Germline CDR1 and CDR2: MDHEN and SYDVKM. The CDR3 bases are TGTGCCAGCAGTTTGCGGGGGGGGCCGAGTGATACGCAGTATTTT. It yields the protein CASSLRGGPSDTQYF. Using reference TRBV28 and TRBJ2-3 for the parts outside the CDR3, the full variable domain is DVKVTQSSRYLVKRTGEKVFLECVQDMDHENMFWYRQDPGLGLRLIYFSYDVKMKEKGDIPEGYSVSREKKERFSLILESASTNQTSMYLCASSLRGGPSDTQYFGPGTRLTVL.

The chain carries TRBV7-9 and TRBJ1-2; maybe TRBD1 (6 bases). CDR3 length: 16 residues. Germline assignment: CDR1 SEHNR and CDR2 FQNEAQ (reference sequence). V was cut by 5 bases and J by 8 bases, with 24 bases left in between. CDR3 nucleotide sequence: TGTGCCAGCAGCCCCCGGTGGGGGCGGGGGTTCGGAGGCTACACCTTC. Its translation: CASSPRWGRGFGGYTF.

The V and J genes are TRBV4-1 and TRBJ2-5; 9 bases match TRBD2. Looked up from germline, CDR1 is MGHRA and CDR2 is YSYEKL. The CDR3 spans 16 residues. V lost 6 bases, J lost 1 base, and 9 bases stayed unmatched. The CDR3 DNA reads as TGCGCCAGCAGTCCCCGGGGAGCGGGGGGCCAAGAGACCCAGTACTTC. This codes for CASSPRGAGGQETQYF.

This clone was counted a single time. The V gene is TRBV4-3, the J gene TRBJ1-2, with 9 nucleotides matching TRBD1. J was trimmed by 4 bases and V by 0 bases; bases with no gene match: 9. The CDR3 is 17 amino acids. Germline CDR1 reads LGHNA; CDR2 reads YSLEER. The CDR3 is CASSQDRRTGVIYGYTF. CDR3 sequence (DNA): TGCGCCAGCAGCCAAGATCGGAGGACAGGGGTCATCTATGGCTACACCTTC.

V usage is TRBV4-3 and J usage is TRBJ2-3, with a possible D match to TRBD2 (5 bases). This CDR3 is 16 amino acids long. Trimming shortened V by 0 bases and J by 6 bases, and 16 bases separated the two germline ends. Germline CDR1 LGHNA, CDR2 YSLEER. The CDR3, as DNA: TGCGCCAGCAGCCAAGATTACCTAGCCAGGTCCGATACGCAGTATTTT. This sequence encodes CASSQDYLARSDTQYF.

The chain has TRBV9 and TRBJ2-7; D might be TRBD1 (6 bases). Germline values: CDR1 SGDLS, CDR2 YYNGEE. This CDR3 has 14 amino acids. Trimming removed 4 bases from V and 6 bases from J, with 17 bases in between. CDR3: CASSPSDRPGEQYF. In nucleotides, the CDR3 is TGTGCCAGCAGCCCATCGGACAGACCGGGCGAGCAGTACTTC.